This T cell receptor beta chain stems from a study of beta chain features in type 1 diabetes. Across the study: Across every sample, around 98 million sorted cells were examined in total.

There are a few counts of this clone. Its antigen remains unidentified. Since all of the isolated RNA was reverse transcribed, expressed TCRB transcripts were what got sequenced. Assay: immunoSEQ multiplex PCR; the TCRdb copy retains only in-frame clones and omits some. The sample has fewer than 650,000 clones, roughly 16% seen once. CD4+ naive, central memory, regulatory and stem cell-like memory cells were sorted via CD45RO/CCR7/CD25/CD127/CD95/CD27. Notes on the study in general: Small HLA sub-analyses could not settle whether HLA shapes TCRB rearrangement.

Germline V gene lookup returns CDR1 SNHLY and CDR2 FYNNEI. V was pared by 3 bases and J by 7 bases, with 12 bases between. CDR3 length equals 13 residues. The sequencing input was naive CD4+ T cells from blood. The source of this sequence is a man between 18 and 35 years old in good health. The rearrangement joins TRBV2 to TRBJ1-2; D gene uncertain. In DNA, the CDR3 is TGTGCCAGCAGTGAGGGAGTACGGGGTGGCTACACCTTC. Encoded protein: CASSEGVRGGYTF.